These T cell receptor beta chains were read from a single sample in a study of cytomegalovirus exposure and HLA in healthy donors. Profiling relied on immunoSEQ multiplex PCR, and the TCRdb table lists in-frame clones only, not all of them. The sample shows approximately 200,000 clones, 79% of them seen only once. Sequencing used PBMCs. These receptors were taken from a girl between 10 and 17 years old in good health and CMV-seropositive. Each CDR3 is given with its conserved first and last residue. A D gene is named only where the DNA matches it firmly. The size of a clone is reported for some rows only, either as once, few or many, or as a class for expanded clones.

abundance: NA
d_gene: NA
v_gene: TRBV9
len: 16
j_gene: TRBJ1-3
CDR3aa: CASSAIQVASGNTIYF
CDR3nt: TGTGCCAGCAGCGCAATCCAGGTGGCCTCAGGAAACACCATATATTTT

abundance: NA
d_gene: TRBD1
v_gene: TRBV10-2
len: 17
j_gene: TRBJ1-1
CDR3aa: CASSESTDRVVNTEAFF
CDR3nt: TGCGCCAGCAGTGAGTCAACTGACAGGGTAGTCAACACTGAAGCTTTCTTT

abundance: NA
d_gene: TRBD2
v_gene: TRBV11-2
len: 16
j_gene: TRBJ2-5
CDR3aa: CASSFLSGGPGETQYF
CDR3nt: TGTGCCAGCAGCTTCCTTAGCGGGGGGCCCGGGGAGACCCAGTACTTC

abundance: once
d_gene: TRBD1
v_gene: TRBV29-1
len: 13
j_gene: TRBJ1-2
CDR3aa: CSVGTGGAHGYTF
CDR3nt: TGCAGCGTTGGGACAGGGGGCGCCCATGGCTACACCTTC

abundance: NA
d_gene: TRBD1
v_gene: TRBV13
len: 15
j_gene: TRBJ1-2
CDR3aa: CASSSRDSGLYGYTF
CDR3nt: TGTGCCAGCAGCAGCCGGGACAGCGGACTCTATGGCTACACCTTC

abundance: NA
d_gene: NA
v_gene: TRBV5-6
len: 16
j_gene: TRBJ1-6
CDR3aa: CASSLAGRGKDSPLHF
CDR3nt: TGTGCCAGCAGCTTGGCAGGCAGGGGAAAAGATTCACCCCTCCACTTT

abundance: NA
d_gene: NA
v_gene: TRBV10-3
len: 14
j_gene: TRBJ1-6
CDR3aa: CAISEDRSGSPLHF
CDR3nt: TGTGCCATCAGTGAGGACAGATCAGGGTCACCCCTCCACTTT

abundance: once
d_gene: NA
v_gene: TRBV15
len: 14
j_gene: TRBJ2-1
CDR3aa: CATSFDTSYNEQFF
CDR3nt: TGTGCCACCAGCTTCGACACCTCCTACAATGAGCAGTTCTTC

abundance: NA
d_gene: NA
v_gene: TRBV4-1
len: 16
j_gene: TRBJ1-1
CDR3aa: CASSQDPGGSNTEAFF
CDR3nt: TGCGCCAGCAGCCAAGATCCGGGGGGGTCAAACACTGAAGCTTTCTTT

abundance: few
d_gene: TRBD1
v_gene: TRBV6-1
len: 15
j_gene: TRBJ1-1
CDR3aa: CASSSRGRDRTEAFF
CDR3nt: TGTGCCAGCAGTAGCAGGGGGCGAGATCGGACTGAAGCTTTCTTT

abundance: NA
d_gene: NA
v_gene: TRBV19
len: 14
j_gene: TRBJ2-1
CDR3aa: CASSIVLVNNEQFF
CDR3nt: TGTGCCAGTAGTATCGTACTAGTCAACAATGAGCAGTTCTTC

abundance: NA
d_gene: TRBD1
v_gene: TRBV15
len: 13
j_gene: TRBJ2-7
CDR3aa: CATRQTGGYEQYF
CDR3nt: TGTGCCACCAGGCAGACAGGGGGCTACGAGCAGTACTTC

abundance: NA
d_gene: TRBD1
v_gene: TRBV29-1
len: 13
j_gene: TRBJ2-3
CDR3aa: CSAERGRGDTQYF
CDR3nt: TGCAGCGCCGAAAGGGGGCGCGGGGATACGCAGTATTTT

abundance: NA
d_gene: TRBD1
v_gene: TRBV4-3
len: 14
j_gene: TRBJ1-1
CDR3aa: CASSPADGDRGTFF
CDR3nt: TGCGCCAGCAGCCCAGCAGATGGGGACAGGGGAACTTTCTTT

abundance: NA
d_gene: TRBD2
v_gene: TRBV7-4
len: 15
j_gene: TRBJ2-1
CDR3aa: CASSSGTSGNNEQFF
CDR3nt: TGTGCCAGCAGCTCGGGGACTAGCGGCAACAATGAGCAGTTCTTC

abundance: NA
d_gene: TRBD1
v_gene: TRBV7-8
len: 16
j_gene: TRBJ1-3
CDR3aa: CASSRRSDRVGNTIYF
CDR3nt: TGTGCCAGCAGCCGCCGATCGGACAGGGTTGGAAACACCATATATTTT

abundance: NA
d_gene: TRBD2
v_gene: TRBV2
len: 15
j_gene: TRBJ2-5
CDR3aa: CASSENLGGQETQYF
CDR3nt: TGTGCCAGCAGTGAAAACCTGGGGGGGCAAGAGACCCAGTACTTC

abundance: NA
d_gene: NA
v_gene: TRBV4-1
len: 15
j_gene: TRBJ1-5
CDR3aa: CASSQAGGYNQPQHF
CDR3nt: TGCGCCAGCAGCCAGGCCGGGGGTTACAATCAGCCCCAGCATTTT

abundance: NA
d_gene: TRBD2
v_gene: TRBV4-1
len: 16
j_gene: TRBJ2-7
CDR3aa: CASSRPVSGGPDEQYF
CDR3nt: TGCGCCAGCAGCCGACCCGTTAGCGGGGGGCCTGACGAGCAGTACTTC

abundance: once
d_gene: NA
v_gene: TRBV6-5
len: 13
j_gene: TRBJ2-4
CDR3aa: CASSTLSGNIQYF
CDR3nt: TGTGCCAGCAGTACCCTCAGCGGAAACATTCAGTACTTC

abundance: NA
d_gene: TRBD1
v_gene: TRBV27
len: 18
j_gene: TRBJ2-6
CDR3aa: CASSLWTDRDSGANVLTF
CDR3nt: TGTGCCAGCAGTTTATGGACAGACAGGGACTCTGGGGCCAACGTCCTGACTTTC

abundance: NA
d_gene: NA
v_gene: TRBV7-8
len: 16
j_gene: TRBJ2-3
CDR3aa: CASSLDWGGGTDTQYF
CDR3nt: TGTGCCAGCAGCTTAGATTGGGGGGGCGGCACAGATACGCAGTATTTT

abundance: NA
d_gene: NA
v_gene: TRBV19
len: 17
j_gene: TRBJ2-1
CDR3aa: CASSMGGTKGGSVEQFF
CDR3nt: TGTGCCAGTAGTATGGGGGGGACAAAGGGCGGGTCCGTGGAGCAGTTCTTC

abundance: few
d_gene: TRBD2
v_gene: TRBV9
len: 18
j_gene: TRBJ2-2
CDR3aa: CASSPGLAGIKNTGELFF
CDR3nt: TGTGCCAGCAGCCCGGGACTAGCGGGGATTAAAAACACCGGGGAGCTGTTTTTT

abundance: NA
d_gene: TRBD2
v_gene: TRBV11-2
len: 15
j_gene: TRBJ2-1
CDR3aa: CASSLGLATYNEQFF
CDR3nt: TGTGCCAGCAGCCTGGGACTAGCGACTTACAATGAGCAGTTCTTC

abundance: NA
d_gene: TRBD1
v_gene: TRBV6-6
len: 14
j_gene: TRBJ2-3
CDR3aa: CASRPGQGADTQYF
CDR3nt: TGTGCCAGCAGGCCAGGACAGGGGGCAGATACGCAGTATTTT

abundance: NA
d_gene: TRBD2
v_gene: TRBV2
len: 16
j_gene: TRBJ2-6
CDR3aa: CASPSGGPSGANVLTF
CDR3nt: TGTGCCAGCCCTTCGGGGGGTCCCTCTGGGGCCAACGTCCTGACTTTC

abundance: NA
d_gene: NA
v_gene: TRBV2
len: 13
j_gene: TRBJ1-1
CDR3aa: CASSESGSTEAFF
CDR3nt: TGTGCCAGCAGTGAATCTGGGAGCACTGAAGCTTTCTTT

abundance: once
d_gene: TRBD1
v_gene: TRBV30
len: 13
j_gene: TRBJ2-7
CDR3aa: CAWSGTGTYEQYF
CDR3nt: TGTGCCTGGAGCGGGACAGGGACCTACGAGCAGTACTTC

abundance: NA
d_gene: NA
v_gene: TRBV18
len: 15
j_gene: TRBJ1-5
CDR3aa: CASSLSTGDNQPQHF
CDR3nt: TGTGCCAGCTCACTCTCGACAGGAGACAATCAGCCCCAGCATTTT

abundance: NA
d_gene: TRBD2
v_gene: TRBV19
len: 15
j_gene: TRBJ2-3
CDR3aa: CASARLAGVTDTQYF
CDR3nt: TGTGCCAGTGCCAGACTAGCGGGAGTCACAGATACGCAGTATTTT

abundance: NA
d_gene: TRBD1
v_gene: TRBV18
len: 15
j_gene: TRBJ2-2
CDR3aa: CASSPGQGNTGELFF
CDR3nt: TGTGCCAGCTCACCCGGACAGGGGAACACCGGGGAGCTGTTTTTT

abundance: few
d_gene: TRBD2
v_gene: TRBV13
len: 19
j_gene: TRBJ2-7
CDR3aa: CASSSYRDYRINSSYEQYF
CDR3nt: TGTGCCAGCAGCTCTTACCGGGACTACCGAATAAATAGCTCCTACGAGCAGTACTTC

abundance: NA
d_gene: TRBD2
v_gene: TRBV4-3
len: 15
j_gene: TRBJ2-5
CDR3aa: CASSQDSLAVETQYF
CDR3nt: TGCGCCAGCAGCCAAGATTCCCTAGCGGTAGAGACCCAGTACTTC

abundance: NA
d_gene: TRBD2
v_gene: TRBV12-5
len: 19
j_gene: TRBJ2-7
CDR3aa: CASGLVLRGLAGETHEQYF
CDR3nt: TGTGCTAGTGGTTTGGTACTCCGAGGACTAGCGGGGGAAACCCACGAGCAGTACTTC

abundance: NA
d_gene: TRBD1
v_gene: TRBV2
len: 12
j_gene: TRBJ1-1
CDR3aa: CASSPGTGEAFF
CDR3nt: TGTGCCAGCAGCCCCGGGACAGGTGAAGCTTTCTTT

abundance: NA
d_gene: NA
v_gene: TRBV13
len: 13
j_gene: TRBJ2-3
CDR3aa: CASSLGFYDTQYF
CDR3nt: TGTGCCAGCAGCTTAGGTTTTTATGATACGCAGTATTTT

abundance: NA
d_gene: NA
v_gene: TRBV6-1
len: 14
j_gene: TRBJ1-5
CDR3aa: CASSEAGVSQPQHF
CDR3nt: TGTGCCAGCAGTGAGGCGGGTGTGAGTCAGCCCCAGCATTTT

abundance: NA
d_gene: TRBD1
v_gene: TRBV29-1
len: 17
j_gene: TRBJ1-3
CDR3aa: CSVEDLQGANSGNTIYF
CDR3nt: TGCAGCGTTGAAGATCTGCAGGGGGCCAACTCTGGAAACACCATATATTTT

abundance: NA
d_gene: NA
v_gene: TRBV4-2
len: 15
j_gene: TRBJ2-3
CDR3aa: CASSRRGARADTQYF
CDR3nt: TGTGCCAGCAGCCGCCGCGGGGCGAGGGCAGATACGCAGTATTTT

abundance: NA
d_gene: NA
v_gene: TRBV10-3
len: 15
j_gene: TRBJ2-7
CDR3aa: CAIALPAGTSYEQYF
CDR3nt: TGTGCCATAGCCCTTCCCGCGGGGACGTCCTACGAGCAGTACTTC

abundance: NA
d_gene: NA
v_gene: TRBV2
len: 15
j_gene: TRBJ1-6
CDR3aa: CASSALVYDNSPLHF
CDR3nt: TGTGCCAGCAGTGCTTTAGTATACGATAATTCACCCCTCCACTTT

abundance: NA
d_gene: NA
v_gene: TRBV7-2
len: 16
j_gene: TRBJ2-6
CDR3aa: CASSEQIRSGANVLTF
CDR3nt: TGTGCCAGCAGCGAACAAATTCGCTCTGGGGCCAACGTCCTGACTTTC

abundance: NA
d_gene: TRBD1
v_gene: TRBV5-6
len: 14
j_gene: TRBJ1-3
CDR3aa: CASSSGQPGNTIYF
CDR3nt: TGTGCCAGCAGTTCGGGACAGCCTGGAAACACCATATATTTT

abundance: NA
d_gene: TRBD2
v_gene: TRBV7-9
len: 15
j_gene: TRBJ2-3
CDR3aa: CASSSTRGGHYTQYF
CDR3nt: TGTGCCAGCAGCTCAACGCGGGGGGGCCATTATACGCAGTATTTT

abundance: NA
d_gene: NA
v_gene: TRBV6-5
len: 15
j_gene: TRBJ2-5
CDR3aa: CATTSVGGLQETQYF
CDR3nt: TGTGCCACCACTTCGGTCGGGGGGCTCCAAGAGACCCAGTACTTC

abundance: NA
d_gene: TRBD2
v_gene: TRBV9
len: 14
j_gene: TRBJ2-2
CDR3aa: CASRGLANTGELFF
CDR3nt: TGTGCCAGCAGGGGACTAGCTAACACCGGGGAGCTGTTTTTT

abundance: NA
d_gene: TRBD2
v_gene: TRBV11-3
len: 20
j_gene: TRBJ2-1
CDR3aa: CASSLATGLAGAQDYNEQFF
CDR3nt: TGTGCCAGCAGCTTAGCCACCGGACTAGCGGGGGCTCAGGACTACAATGAGCAGTTCTTC

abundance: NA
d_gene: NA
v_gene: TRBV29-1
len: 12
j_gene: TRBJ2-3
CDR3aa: CGLGGGTDTQYF
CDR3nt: TGCGGCCTCGGGGGAGGAACAGATACGCAGTATTTT

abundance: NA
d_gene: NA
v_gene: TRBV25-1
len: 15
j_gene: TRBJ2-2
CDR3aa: CASSEPRVNTGELFF
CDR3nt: TGTGCCAGCAGTGAACCGCGCGTAAACACCGGGGAGCTGTTTTTT

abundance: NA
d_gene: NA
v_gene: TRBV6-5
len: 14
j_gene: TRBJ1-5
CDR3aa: CASSYSASNQPQHF
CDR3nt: TGTGCCAGCAGTTACTCAGCTAGCAATCAGCCCCAGCATTTT

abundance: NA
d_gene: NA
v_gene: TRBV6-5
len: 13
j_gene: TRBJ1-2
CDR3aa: CASSVDSNYGYTF
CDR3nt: TGTGCCAGCAGTGTCGACAGTAACTATGGCTACACCTTC

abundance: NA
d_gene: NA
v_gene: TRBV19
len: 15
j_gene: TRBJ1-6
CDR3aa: CASSIEDGGNSPLHF
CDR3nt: TGTGCCAGTAGTATAGAGGACGGGGGTAATTCACCCCTCCACTTT

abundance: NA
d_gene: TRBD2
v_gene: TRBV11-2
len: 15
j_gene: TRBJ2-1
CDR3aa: CASGNSGGAYNEQFF
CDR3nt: TGTGCCAGCGGAAATAGCGGGGGGGCTTACAATGAGCAGTTCTTC

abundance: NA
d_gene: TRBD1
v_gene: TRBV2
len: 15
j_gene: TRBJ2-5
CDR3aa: CASSSDRRYQETQYF
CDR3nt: TGTGCCAGCAGTTCGGACAGGAGATACCAAGAGACCCAGTACTTC

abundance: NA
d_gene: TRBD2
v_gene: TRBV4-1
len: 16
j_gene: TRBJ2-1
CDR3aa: CASSPGGGAGYNEQFF
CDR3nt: TGCGCCAGCAGCCCCGGCGGGGGGGCCGGTTACAATGAGCAGTTCTTC

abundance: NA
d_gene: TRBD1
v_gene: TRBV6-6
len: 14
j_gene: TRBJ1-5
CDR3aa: CASSYRQGHQPQHF
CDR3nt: TGTGCCAGCAGTTATCGACAGGGGCATCAGCCCCAGCATTTT

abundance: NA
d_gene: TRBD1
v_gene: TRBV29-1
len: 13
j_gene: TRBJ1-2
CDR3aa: CSGSTGTNYGYTF
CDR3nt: TGCAGCGGCTCGACAGGGACTAACTATGGCTACACCTTC